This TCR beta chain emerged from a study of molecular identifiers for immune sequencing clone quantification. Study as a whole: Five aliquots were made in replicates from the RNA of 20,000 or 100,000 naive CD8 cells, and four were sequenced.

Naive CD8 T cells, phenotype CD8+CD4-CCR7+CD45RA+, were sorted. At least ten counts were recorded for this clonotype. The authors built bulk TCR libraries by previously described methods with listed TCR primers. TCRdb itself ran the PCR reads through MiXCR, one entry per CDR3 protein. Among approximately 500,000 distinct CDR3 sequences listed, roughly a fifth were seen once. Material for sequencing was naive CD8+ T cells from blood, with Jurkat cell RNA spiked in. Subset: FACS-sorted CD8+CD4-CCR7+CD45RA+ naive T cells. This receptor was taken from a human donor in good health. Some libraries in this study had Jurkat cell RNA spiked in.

The CDR3 DNA sequence: TGTGCCAGCAGCTTGGGGACCTACGAGCAGTACTTC. Amino acids: CASSLGTYEQYF. The chain has TRBV7-9 and TRBJ2-7; D remains ambiguous. Germline V lookup: CDR1 SEHNR, CDR2 FQNEAQ (reference sequence). The CDR3 has 12 residues. Trimming took off 3 bases at V and 2 bases at J, with 5 bases between the two ends. The full variable domain, in which reference TRBV7-9 and TRBJ2-7 provide the parts outside the CDR3, is DTGVSQNPRHKITKRGQNVTFRCDPISEHNRLYWYRQTLGQGPEFLTYFQNEAQLEKSRLLSDRFSAERPKGSFSTLEIQRTEQGDSAMYLCASSLGTYEQYFGPGTRLTVT.